Presented here are 9 T cell receptor beta chains from one specimen sequenced in a study of shared clonotypes between healthy human individuals. Here immunoSEQ multiplex PCR was the method, and the copy in TCRdb shows in-frame clones only, minus some. The top ten hold under 20% of the sample, which has roughly 300,000 clones, roughly 91% seen once. Sequencing input: memory CD8+ T cells sorted from blood. The subset is: CD45RO+ cells pooled with CCR7-negative TemRA cells. These receptors all come from a man aged 18 to 29 in good health.

On this clone: One end of the junction does not line up with germline, which may come from a read error. The rearrangement links TRBV30 to TRBJ1-1, with unresolved D. CDR3 size: 11 residues. Germline CDR1 is GTSNPN and CDR2 is SVGIG (reference sequence). The CDR3 coding sequence is TGTGCCTGGAACTCACCGGGGTTCCCCCGTTTT. It translates to CAWNSPGFPRF.

This clone was picked up a small number of times. The chain uses TRBV2 and TRBJ2-7; 10 bases map to TRBD2. The CDR3 totals 16 residues. Germline values: CDR1 SNHLY, CDR2 FYNNEI. Losses at the gene ends were 0 bases for V and 3 bases for J; bases not matched to a gene: 5. CDR3 sequence: CASSEAPSGSIYEQYF. DNA of the CDR3: TGTGCCAGCAGTGAAGCGCCTAGCGGGAGCATCTACGAGCAGTACTTC.

The CDR3 DNA follows: TGTGCCAGCAGCCAACTCAGGGTGGTGAGCACTGAAGCTTTCTTT. Its protein is CASSQLRVVSTEAFF. The gene calls are TRBV6-5 and TRBJ1-1, with D perhaps matching TRBD1 (5 bases). This CDR3 has 15 amino acids. V gave up 6 bases and J gave up 4 bases, with 18 bases separating them. Per the germline V gene, CDR1 is MNHEY and CDR2 is SVGAGI.

V is TRBV10-3 and J is TRBJ1-1, with D hard to call. V lost 6 bases to trimming and J lost 5 bases, with 10 bases between them. The CDR3 contains 12 residues. Germline V lookup: CDR1 ENHRY, CDR2 SYGVKD. The DNA for the CDR3 is TGTGCCATCAGGGCCGGAATGACTGAAGCTTTCTTT. It encodes CAIRAGMTEAFF.

CDR3 loop: CASSQKQVANYGYTF. DNA of the CDR3: TGCGCCAGCAGCCAAAAACAGGTAGCCAACTATGGCTACACCTTC. V and J are TRBV4-1 and TRBJ1-2; maybe TRBD1 (5 bases). Germline CDR1 reads MGHRA; CDR2 reads YSYEKL. The CDR3 loop spans 15 amino acids. V shed 2 bases and J shed 2 bases, with 12 bases lying between them.

CDR3 nucleotides: TGTGCCAGCAAGGGGAGGACTAGCGGGTCCCTAAGCTCCTACGAGCAGTACTTC. Residues: CASKGRTSGSLSSYEQYF. The chain has TRBV2 and TRBJ2-7, with 11 bases lining up with TRBD2. J lost 0 bases, V lost 7 bases, and 14 bases had no gene match. This CDR3 has 18 residues. CDR1 and CDR2 (germline): SNHLY, FYNNEI.

DNA for the CDR3: TGCGCCAGCAGCTCCGCTAGCGGGAGGACCTACGAGCAGTACTTC. As protein: CASSSASGRTYEQYF. The rearrangement joins TRBV5-1 to TRBJ2-7; TRBD2 aligns across 11 bases. This CDR3 comprises 15 residues. Looked up from germline, CDR1 is SGHRS and CDR2 is YFSETQ. V trimming: 3 bases; J trimming: 2 bases; junction bases outside the gene matches: 4.

This chain links TRBV2 with TRBJ2-1; TRBD2 matches at 9 bases. J gave up 6 bases and V 6 bases, and 9 bases lay outside the gene matches. The CDR3 consists of 15 residues. Looked up from germline, CDR1 is SNHLY and CDR2 is FYNNEI. The CDR3 region is CASRESSGGGNEQFF. The CDR3 DNA follows: TGTGCCAGCAGAGAAAGTAGCGGGGGTGGCAATGAGCAGTTCTTC.

The genes are TRBV27 and TRBJ2-7; D is unclear. Germline CDR1 MNHEY, CDR2 SMNVEV (reference sequence). The CDR3 contains 14 residues. Trimming left V 5 bases short and J 5 bases short, with 16 bases between. This CDR3 is CASSPAPSTDEQYF. The CDR3 DNA reads TGTGCCAGCAGTCCGGCGCCTTCGACCGACGAGCAGTACTTC.